The following is a T cell receptor beta chain sequence with its context. These data come from a study of T cell changes during pregnancy in multiple sclerosis. Clones were sequenced by immunoSEQ multiplex PCR, and TCRdb holds only the in-frame ones, with some missing. The top ten hold around 0.3% of the sample, which has around 70,000 clones, around 90% seen once. This CDR3 spans 13 amino acids. Trimming cost V 6 bases and J 5 bases; bases outside gene matches: 4. Germline CDR1 MNHNY, CDR2 SVGAGI (reference sequence). The chain employs TRBV6-6 and TRBJ2-7, with 10 bases matching TRBD1. Sequenced here: CD4+ T cells from peripheral blood mononuclear cells, sampled after pregnancy. This TCR was recovered from a female donor with multiple sclerosis, enrolled in a pregnancy study. CDR3 residues: CASRPTGGHEQYF. CDR3 sequence (DNA): TGTGCCAGCAGACCGACAGGGGGCCACGAGCAGTACTTC.